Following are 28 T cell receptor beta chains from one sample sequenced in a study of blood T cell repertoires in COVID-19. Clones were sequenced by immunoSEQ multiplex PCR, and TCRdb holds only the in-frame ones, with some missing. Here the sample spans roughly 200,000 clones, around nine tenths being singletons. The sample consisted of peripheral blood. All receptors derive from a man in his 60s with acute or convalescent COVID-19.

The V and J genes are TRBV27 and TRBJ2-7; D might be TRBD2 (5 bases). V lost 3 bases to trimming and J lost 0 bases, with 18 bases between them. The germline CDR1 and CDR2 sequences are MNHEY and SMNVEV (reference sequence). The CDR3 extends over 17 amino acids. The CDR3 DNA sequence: TGTGCCAGCAGTTTTAACAGCGGTGGGGTTGCCTCCTACGAGCAGTACTTC. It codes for CASSFNSGGVASYEQYF.

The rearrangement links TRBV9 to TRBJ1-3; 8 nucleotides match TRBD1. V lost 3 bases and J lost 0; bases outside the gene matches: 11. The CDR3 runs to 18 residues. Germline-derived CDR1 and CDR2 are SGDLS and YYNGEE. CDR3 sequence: CASSGPRGDRNSGNTIYF. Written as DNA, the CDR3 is TGTGCCAGCAGCGGACCTCGGGGGGACAGGAACTCTGGAAACACCATATATTTT.

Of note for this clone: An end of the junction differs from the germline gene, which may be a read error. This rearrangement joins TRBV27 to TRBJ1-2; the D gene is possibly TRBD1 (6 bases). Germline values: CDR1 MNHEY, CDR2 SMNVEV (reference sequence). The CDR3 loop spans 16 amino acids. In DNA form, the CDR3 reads TGTGCCAGCTGTTTTTGGGGGGTGGGAGGGGGCTATGGCTACACCTTC. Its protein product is CASCFWGVGGGYGYTF.

The CDR3 DNA sequence: TGTGCCAGCAGAGGGACAGGGGAAAATGAAAAACTGTTTTTT. Translated: CASRGTGENEKLFF. This chain links TRBV6-5 with TRBJ1-4; 10 bases fit TRBD1. From germline, CDR1 is MNHEY and CDR2 SVGAGI. The CDR3 contains 14 residues. V shed 6 bases, J shed 5 bases, and the junction held 3 bases outside the gene matches.

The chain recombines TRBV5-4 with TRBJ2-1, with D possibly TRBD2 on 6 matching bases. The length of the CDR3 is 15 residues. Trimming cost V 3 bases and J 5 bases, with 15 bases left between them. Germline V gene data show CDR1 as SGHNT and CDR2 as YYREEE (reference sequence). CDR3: CASSSRRGADNEQFF. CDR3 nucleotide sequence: TGTGCCAGCAGCTCGAGGAGGGGAGCGGACAATGAGCAGTTCTTC. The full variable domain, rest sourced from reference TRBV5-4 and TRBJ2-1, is ETGVTQSPTHLIKTRGQQVTLRCSSQSGHNTVSWYQQALGQGPQFIFQYYREEENGRGNFPPRFSGLQFPNYSSELNVNALELDDSALYLCASSSRRGADNEQFFGPGTRLTVL.

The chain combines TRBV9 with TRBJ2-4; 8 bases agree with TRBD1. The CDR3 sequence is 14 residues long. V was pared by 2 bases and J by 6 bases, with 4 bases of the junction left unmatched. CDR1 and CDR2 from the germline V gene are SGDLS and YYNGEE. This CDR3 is CASSVQGAGNIQYF. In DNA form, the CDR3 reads TGTGCCAGCAGCGTCCAGGGGGCAGGAAACATTCAGTACTTC. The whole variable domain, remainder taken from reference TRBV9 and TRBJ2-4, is DSGVTQTPKHLITATGQRVTLRCSPRSGDLSVYWYQQSLDQGLQFLIQYYNGEERAKGNILERFSAQQFPDLHSELNLSSLELGDSALYFCASSVQGAGNIQYFGAGTRLSVL.

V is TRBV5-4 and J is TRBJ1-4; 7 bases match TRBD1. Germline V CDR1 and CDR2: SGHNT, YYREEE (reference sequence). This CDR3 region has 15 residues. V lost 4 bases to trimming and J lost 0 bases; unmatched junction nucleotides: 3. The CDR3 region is CASSATGPTNEKLFF. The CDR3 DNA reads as TGTGCCAGCAGCGCGACAGGGCCAACTAATGAAAAACTGTTTTTT.

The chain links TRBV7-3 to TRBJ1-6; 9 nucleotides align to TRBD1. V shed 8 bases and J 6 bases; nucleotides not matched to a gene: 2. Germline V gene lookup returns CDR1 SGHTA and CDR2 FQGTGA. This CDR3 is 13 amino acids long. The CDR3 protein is CASSGQGNSPLHF. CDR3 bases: TGTGCCAGCTCGGGACAGGGTAATTCACCCCTCCACTTT.

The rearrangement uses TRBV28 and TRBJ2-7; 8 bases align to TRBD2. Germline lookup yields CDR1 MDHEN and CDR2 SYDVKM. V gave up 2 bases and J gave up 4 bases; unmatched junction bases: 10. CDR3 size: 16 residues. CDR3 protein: CASSLNGGGRRYEQYF. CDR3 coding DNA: TGTGCCAGCAGTTTAAACGGCGGGGGGCGACGATACGAGCAGTACTTC. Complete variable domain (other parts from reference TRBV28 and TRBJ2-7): DVKVTQSSRYLVKRTGEKVFLECVQDMDHENMFWYRQDPGLGLRLIYFSYDVKMKEKGDIPEGYSVSREKKERFSLILESASTNQTSMYLCASSLNGGGRRYEQYFGPGTRLTVT.

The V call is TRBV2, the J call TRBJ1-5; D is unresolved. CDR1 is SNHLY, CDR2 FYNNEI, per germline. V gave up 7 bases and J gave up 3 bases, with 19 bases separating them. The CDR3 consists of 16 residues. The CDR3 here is CASTQQAGIYNQPQHF. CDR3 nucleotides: TGTGCCAGCACTCAGCAGGCAGGAATTTACAATCAGCCCCAGCATTTT.

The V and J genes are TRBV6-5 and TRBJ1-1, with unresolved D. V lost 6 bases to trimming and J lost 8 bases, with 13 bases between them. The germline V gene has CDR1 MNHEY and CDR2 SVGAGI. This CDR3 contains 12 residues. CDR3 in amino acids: CASSVVAGEAFF. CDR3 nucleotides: TGTGCCAGCAGCGTCGTGGCGGGGGAAGCTTTCTTT.

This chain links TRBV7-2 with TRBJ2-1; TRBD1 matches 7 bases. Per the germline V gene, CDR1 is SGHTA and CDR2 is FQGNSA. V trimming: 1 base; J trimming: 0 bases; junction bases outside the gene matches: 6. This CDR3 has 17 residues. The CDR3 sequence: CASSLVVGQSSYNEQFF. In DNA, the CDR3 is TGTGCCAGCAGCTTAGTCGTGGGACAGAGCTCCTACAATGAGCAGTTCTTC.

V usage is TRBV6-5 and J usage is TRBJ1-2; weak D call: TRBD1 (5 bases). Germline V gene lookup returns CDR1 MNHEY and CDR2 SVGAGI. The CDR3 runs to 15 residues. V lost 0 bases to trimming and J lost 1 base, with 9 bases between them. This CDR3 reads CASSYSAGRNYGYTF. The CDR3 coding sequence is TGTGCCAGCAGTTACTCGGCAGGGCGTAACTATGGCTACACCTTC.

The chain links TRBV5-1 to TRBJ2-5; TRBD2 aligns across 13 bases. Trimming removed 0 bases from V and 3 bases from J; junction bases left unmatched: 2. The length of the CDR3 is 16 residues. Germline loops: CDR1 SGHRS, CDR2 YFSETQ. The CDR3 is CASSLGGLAGEETQYF. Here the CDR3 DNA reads TGCGCCAGCAGCTTGGGTGGACTAGCGGGGGAAGAGACCCAGTACTTC. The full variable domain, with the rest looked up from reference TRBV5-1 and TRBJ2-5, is KAGVTQTPRYLIKTRGQQVTLSCSPISGHRSVSWYQQTPGQGLQFLFEYFSETQRNKGNFPGRFSGRQFSNSRSEMNVSTLELGDSALYLCASSLGGLAGEETQYFGPGTRLLVL.

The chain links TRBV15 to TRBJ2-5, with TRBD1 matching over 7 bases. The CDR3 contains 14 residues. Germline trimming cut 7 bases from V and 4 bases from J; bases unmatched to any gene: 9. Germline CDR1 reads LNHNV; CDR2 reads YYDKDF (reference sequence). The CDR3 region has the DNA TGTGCCACCAAGAGGACAGGCGGTGGAGAGACCCAGTACTTC. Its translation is CATKRTGGGETQYF.

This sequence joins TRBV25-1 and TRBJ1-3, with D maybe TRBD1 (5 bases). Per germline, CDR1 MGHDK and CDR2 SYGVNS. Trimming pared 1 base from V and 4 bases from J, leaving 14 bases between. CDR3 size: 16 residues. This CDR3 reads CASSEWQGSRGNTIYF. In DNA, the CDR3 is TGTGCCAGCAGTGAATGGCAGGGTTCTCGGGGAAACACCATATATTTT.

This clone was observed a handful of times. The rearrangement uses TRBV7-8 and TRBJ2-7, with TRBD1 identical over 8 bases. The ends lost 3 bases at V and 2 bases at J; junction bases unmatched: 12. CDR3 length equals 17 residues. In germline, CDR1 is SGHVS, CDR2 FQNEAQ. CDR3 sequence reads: CASSFPGTGQATYEQYF. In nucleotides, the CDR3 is TGTGCCAGCAGCTTCCCTGGGACAGGACAGGCTACCTACGAGCAGTACTTC.

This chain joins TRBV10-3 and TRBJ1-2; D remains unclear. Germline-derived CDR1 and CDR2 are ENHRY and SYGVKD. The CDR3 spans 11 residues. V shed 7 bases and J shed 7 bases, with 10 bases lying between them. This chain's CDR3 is CAITSGSGYTF. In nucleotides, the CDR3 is TGTGCCATCACCTCGGGTAGTGGCTACACCTTC.

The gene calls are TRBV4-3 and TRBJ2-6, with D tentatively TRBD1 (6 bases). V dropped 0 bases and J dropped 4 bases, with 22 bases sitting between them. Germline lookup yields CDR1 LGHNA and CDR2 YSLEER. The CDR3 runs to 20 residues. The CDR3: CASSQDLGTSPEVGANVLTF. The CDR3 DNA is TGCGCCAGCAGCCAAGATCTCGGGACAAGCCCAGAGGTCGGGGCCAACGTCCTGACTTTC.

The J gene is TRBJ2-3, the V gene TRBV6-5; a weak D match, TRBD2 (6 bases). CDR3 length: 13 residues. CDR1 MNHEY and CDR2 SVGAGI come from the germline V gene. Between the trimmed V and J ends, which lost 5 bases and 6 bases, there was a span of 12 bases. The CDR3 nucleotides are TGTGCCAGCAGTCGGGGCGGGGCGGATACGCAGTATTTT. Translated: CASSRGGADTQYF.

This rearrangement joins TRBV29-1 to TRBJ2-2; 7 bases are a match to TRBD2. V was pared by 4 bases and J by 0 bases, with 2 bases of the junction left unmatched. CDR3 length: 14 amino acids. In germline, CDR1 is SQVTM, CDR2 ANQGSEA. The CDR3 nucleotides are TGCAGCGTTGCGGGGGGATCGAACACCGGGGAGCTGTTTTTT. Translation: CSVAGGSNTGELFF.

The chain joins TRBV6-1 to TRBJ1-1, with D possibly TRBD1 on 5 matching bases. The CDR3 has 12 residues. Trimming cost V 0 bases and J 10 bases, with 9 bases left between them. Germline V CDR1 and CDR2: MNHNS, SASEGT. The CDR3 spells CASSEAPRGAFF. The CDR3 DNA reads TGTGCCAGCAGTGAAGCGCCAAGGGGAGCTTTCTTT.

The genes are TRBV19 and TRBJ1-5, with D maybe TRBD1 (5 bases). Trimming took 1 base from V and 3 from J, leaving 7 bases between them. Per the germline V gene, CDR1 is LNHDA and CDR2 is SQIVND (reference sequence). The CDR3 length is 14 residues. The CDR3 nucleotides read TGTGCCAGTAGTATAGGACAGCACAATCAGCCCCAGCATTTT. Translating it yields CASSIGQHNQPQHF.

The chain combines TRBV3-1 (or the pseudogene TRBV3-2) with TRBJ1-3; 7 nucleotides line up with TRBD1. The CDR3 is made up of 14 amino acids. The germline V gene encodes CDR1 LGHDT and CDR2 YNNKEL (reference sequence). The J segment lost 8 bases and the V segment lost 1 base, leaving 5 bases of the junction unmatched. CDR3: CASSQADRVDTIYF. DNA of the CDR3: TGTGCCAGCAGCCAAGCCGACAGGGTAGACACCATATATTTT.

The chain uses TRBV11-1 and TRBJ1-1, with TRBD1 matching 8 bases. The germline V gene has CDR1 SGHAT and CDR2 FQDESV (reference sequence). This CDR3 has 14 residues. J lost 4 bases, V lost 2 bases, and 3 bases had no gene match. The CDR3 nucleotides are TGTGCCAGCAGCTTAAAACAGGGGGGCACTGAAGCTTTCTTT. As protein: CASSLKQGGTEAFF.

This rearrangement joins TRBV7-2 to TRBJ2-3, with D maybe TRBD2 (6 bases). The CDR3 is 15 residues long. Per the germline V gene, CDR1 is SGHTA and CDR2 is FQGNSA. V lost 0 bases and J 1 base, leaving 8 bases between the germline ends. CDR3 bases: TGTGCCAGCAGCTTAGCTAGCGGACGCACAGATACGCAGTATTTT. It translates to CASSLASGRTDTQYF.

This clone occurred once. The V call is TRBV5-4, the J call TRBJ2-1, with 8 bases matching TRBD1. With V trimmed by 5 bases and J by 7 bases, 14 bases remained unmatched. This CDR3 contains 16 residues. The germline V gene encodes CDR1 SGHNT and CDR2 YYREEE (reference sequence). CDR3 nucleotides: TGTGCCAGCAGGCTTGGGGGTCAGGGGGCGTATAATGAGCAGTTCTTC. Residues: CASRLGGQGAYNEQFF.

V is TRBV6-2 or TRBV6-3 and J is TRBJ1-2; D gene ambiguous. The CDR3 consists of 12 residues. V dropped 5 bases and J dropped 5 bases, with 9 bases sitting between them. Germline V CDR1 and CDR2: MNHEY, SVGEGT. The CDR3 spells CASSERAYGYTF. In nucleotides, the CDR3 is TGTGCCAGCAGTGAGAGGGCATATGGCTACACCTTC.